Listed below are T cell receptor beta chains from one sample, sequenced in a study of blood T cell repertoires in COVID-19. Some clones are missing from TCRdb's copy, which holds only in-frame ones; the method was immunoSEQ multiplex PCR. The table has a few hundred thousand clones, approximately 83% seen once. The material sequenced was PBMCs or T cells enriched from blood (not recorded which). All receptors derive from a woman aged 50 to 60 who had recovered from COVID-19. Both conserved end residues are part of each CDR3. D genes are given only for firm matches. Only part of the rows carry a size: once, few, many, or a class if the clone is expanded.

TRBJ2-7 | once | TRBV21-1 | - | TGTGCCAGCAGCAAAAAGGGGCCCAGCTACGAGCAGTACTTC | CASSKKGPSYEQYF
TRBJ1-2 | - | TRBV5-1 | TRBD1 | TGCGCCAGCAGCTTGGACGGGACAGGGAATAACTATGGCTACACCTTC | CASSLDGTGNNYGYTF
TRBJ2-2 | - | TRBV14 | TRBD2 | TGTGCCAGCAGCCCGGGACTAGCGGGAGTCTCCGGGGAGCTGTTTTTT | CASSPGLAGVSGELFF
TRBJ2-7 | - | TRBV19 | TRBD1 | TGTGCCAGTAGTATTTGGACAGGGGGCGAGTACGAGCAGTACTTC | CASSIWTGGEYEQYF
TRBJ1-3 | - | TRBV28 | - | TGTGCCAGCATCCTGGGACTTTCTGGAAACACCATATATTTT | CASILGLSGNTIYF
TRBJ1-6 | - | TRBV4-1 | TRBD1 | TGCGCCAGCAGCCGCTCCGGGACAGATAATTCACCCCTCCACTTT | CASSRSGTDNSPLHF
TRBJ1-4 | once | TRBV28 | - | TGTGCCAGCAGGCTCCCCGGCGGTGAAAAACTGTTTTTT | CASRLPGGEKLFF
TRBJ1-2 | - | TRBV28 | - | TGTGCCAGCGGACAGAACTATGGCTACACCTTC | CASGQNYGYTF
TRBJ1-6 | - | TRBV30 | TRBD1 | TGTGCCTGGGGACAGGGGGCATATAATTCACCCCTCCACTTT | CAWGQGAYNSPLHF
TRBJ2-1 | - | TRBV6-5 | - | TGTGCCAGCAGACTAGTCGATGAGCAGTTCTTC | CASRLVDEQFF
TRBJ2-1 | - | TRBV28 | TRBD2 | TGTGCCAGCACTCGATCTCGAAGCGGGAGGGAGTTCTTC | CASTRSRSGREFF
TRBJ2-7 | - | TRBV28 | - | TGTGCCAGCAGTTTAATCGACTATTCCTACGAGCAGTACTTC | CASSLIDYSYEQYF
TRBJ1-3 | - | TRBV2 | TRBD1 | TGTGCCAGCGCTGAGGGGGCCTCTGGAAACACCATATATTTT | CASAEGASGNTIYF
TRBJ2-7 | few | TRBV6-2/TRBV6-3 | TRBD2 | TGTGCCAGCAGCCCTCGGGGGGTTAGCGGGAGCTACGAGCAGTACTTC | CASSPRGVSGSYEQYF
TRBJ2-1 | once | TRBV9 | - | TGTGCCAGCAGCGCCAGCGGGCGGGGTAGCTCCTACAATGAGCAGTTCTTC | CASSASGRGSSYNEQFF
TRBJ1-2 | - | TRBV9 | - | TGTGCCAGCAGCGTAGGAATAAGCAGGGTTGATGGCTACACCTTC | CASSVGISRVDGYTF
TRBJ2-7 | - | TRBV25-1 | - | TGTGCCAGCAGTGAAGACACACAGGGCTCCTACGAGCAGTACTTC | CASSEDTQGSYEQYF
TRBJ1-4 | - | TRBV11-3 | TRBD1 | TGTGCCAGCAGCTCCCGGCAAGACAGGGACGGGGAAAAACTGTTTTTT | CASSSRQDRDGEKLFF